The T cell receptor beta chain under discussion was sequenced for a study of neoadjuvant anti-PD-1 for oral cavity cancer. As for the study in general: Before surgery, most patients got three to four biweekly 3 mg/kg nivolumab doses.

The CDR3 is made up of 15 amino acids. Trimming removed 4 bases from V and 1 base from J, with 13 bases in between. Germline values: CDR1 SEHNR, CDR2 FQNEAQ (reference sequence). General study findings and limits: TCR analyses covered only a few patients per response group.

Note on this clone: Its antigen is undetermined.

Stage II-IVA oral cavity squamous cell carcinoma was new and untreated by systemic or radiation therapy. Blood cells were analyzed directly, without culture or expansion. Only in-frame clones appear in the TCRdb table, and some are missing; sequencing was by immunoSEQ multiplex PCR. This sample has roughly 14,000 clones, with about 61% found just once. This receptor was obtained from a person between 40 and 85 years old with oral cavity squamous cell carcinoma. V gene TRBV7-9 combines with J gene TRBJ1-1; tentative D call: TRBD1 (6 bases). Material: PBMCs, obtained before nivolumab (anti-PD-1) treatment. The CDR3 is CASSSAQGANTEAFF. The DNA for the CDR3 is TGTGCCAGCAGCTCCGCACAGGGAGCGAACACTGAAGCTTTCTTT.